One and the same sample provided the 24 T cell receptor beta chains below, sequenced in a study of T cell responses to AZD1222 COVID-19 vaccine. This table comes from immunoSEQ multiplex PCR, and its TCRdb copy is limited to in-frame clones, with some not included. The profile shows about 84,000 clones, more than 80% of them singletons. The sequenced sample was peripheral blood, obtained on day 0 of AZD1222 vaccination. Receptors were obtained from an adult in good health.

This chain connects TRBV6-1 to TRBJ1-1; 9 bases agree with TRBD1. The germline V gene has CDR1 MNHNS and CDR2 SASEGT. This CDR3 contains 14 residues. Unmatched junction bases numbered 2, after V lost 1 base and J lost 5 bases. The CDR3 bases are TGTGCCAGCAGTGAAGGGACAGGGGTTACTGAAGCTTTCTTT. Protein product: CASSEGTGVTEAFF.

The chain is built from TRBV4-1 and TRBJ2-7; D is unresolved. Germline V CDR1 and CDR2: MGHRA, YSYEKL. The CDR3 length is 14 residues. V dropped 4 bases and J dropped 6 bases, with 16 bases sitting between them. The CDR3: CASSPEASVSEQYF. CDR3 nucleotides: TGCGCCAGCAGCCCAGAAGCGTCAGTTAGCGAGCAGTACTTC.

This chain links TRBV9 with TRBJ2-7; 8 positions agree with TRBD1. The germline V gene encodes CDR1 SGDLS and CDR2 YYNGEE. The CDR3 has 14 amino acids. V gave up 2 bases and J gave up 5 bases; unmatched junction bases: 6. CDR3 sequence: CASSVGQGWNEQYF. CDR3 coding DNA: TGTGCCAGCAGCGTCGGACAGGGATGGAACGAGCAGTACTTC.

This chain links TRBV14 with TRBJ2-5, with a tentative D call TRBD2 (5 bases). Trimming took off 1 base at V and 0 bases at J, with 12 bases between the two ends. The CDR3 is 16 amino acids. Germline V CDR1 and CDR2: SGHDN, FVKESK. Here the CDR3 DNA reads TGTGCCAGCAGCCAAGGTCTAGCTGCGTACCAAGAGACCCAGTACTTC. It codes for CASSQGLAAYQETQYF.

The V and J genes are TRBV5-4 and TRBJ1-5, with D unresolved. Between the trimmed V and J ends, which lost 0 bases and 2 bases, there was a span of 9 bases. The CDR3 has 15 amino acids. Germline V gene data show CDR1 as SGHNT and CDR2 as YYREEE (reference sequence). The CDR3 DNA reads TGTGCCAGCAGCTTGGGGCGGGAGCGCAATCAGCCCCAGCATTTT. This translates into CASSLGRERNQPQHF.

The chain carries TRBV12-3 or TRBV12-4 and TRBJ2-1; tentatively, D is TRBD1 or TRBD2 (5 bases each). The CDR3 has 12 amino acids. With 4 bases removed from V and 6 bases from J, the gap between germline ends came to 7 bases. In DNA, the CDR3 is TGTGCCAGCAGTTCTGGGGGCAATGAGCAGTTCTTC. Its protein product is CASSSGGNEQFF.

This clone was picked up one time. CDR3 in amino acids: CASSLGTGPYEQYF. The CDR3 DNA reads TGTGCCAGCAGCCTCGGGACAGGTCCCTACGAGCAGTACTTC. The chain couples TRBV7-8 to TRBJ2-7; 8 positions agree with TRBD1. Trimming removed 5 bases from V and 2 bases from J; junction bases left unmatched: 5. The CDR3 consists of 14 residues. Per the germline V gene, CDR1 is SGHVS and CDR2 is FQNEAQ.

The J gene is TRBJ1-3, the V gene TRBV19; D is uncertain. With 5 bases removed from V and 0 bases from J, the gap between germline ends came to 8 bases. Germline V CDR1 and CDR2: LNHDA, SQIVND (reference sequence). The CDR3 contains 14 residues. The CDR3 loop reads CASSPEFSGNTIYF. Written as DNA, the CDR3 is TGTGCCAGTAGTCCAGAATTCTCTGGAAACACCATATATTTT.

The chain combines TRBV12-2 with TRBJ2-7; the table's D gene call, TRBD2, was not cross checked with the DNA. TRBV12-2 is recorded as a pseudogene. The CDR3 has 23 residues. CDR3 in amino acids: CASRLECPGQSSMGGETIYEQYF. Written as DNA, the CDR3 is TGTGCAAGTCGCTTAGAGTGCCCTGGACAGAGCTCAATGGGAGGGGAAACCATCTACGAGCAGTACTTC.

V and J are TRBV5-1 and TRBJ1-3, with TRBD1 matching 9 bases. Per germline, CDR1 SGHRS and CDR2 YFSETQ. The junction had 5 bases not matched to a gene; V was cut back by 1 base and J by 6 bases. This CDR3 contains 15 residues. The CDR3 spells CASSLRTGGENTIYF. The CDR3 DNA reads as TGCGCCAGCAGCTTGCGTACAGGGGGCGAAAACACCATATATTTT. The whole variable domain, filled in from reference TRBV5-1 and TRBJ1-3, reads KAGVTQTPRYLIKTRGQQVTLSCSPISGHRSVSWYQQTPGQGLQFLFEYFSETQRNKGNFPGRFSGRQFSNSRSEMNVSTLELGDSALYLCASSLRTGGENTIYFGEGSWLTVV.

The sample holds one count of this clone. V is TRBV9 and J is TRBJ1-1; D uncertain. Trimming removed 7 bases from V and 2 bases from J, with 12 bases in between. CDR3 length equals 13 residues. Germline assignment: CDR1 SGDLS and CDR2 YYNGEE. The CDR3 loop is CASGEGFNTEAFF. CDR3 bases: TGTGCCAGCGGGGAGGGCTTTAACACTGAAGCTTTCTTT.

V usage is TRBV6-1 and J usage is TRBJ2-1, with 9 bases identical to TRBD2. The CDR3 is 17 amino acids. The J segment lost 8 bases and the V segment lost 0 bases, leaving 11 bases of the junction unmatched. CDR1 and CDR2 from the germline V gene are MNHNS and SASEGT. Here the CDR3 DNA reads TGTGCCAGCAGTGAAGCAATTCGGGCTAGCGGGATCTATGAGCAGTTCTTC. Residues: CASSEAIRASGIYEQFF.

This chain connects TRBV4-2 to TRBJ1-6; 7 bases align to TRBD1. The CDR3 extends over 18 amino acids. V shed 0 bases and J 1 base; nucleotides not matched to a gene: 6. Germline CDR1 is LGHNA and CDR2 is YNFKEQ. This chain's CDR3 is CASSQDDRAGSYNSPLHF. The CDR3 DNA is TGTGCCAGCAGCCAAGACGACAGGGCAGGGTCCTATAATTCACCCCTCCACTTT.

The V gene is TRBV7-9, the J gene TRBJ2-2, with 9 nucleotides matching TRBD2. The germline V gene encodes CDR1 SEHNR and CDR2 FQNEAQ (reference sequence). CDR3 size: 14 residues. The V gene end was trimmed by 7 bases and the J gene end by 5 bases; junction bases not matched to a gene: 5. CDR3 nucleotide sequence: TGTGCCAGCACTAGCGGGGCGTTTACCGGGGAGCTGTTTTTT. Protein product: CASTSGAFTGELFF.

The chain employs TRBV3-1 (or the pseudogene TRBV3-2) and TRBJ1-1; weak D call: TRBD1 (5 bases). The germline CDR1 and CDR2 sequences are LGHDT and YNNKEL (reference sequence). V lost 6 bases to trimming and J lost 0 bases, with 11 bases between them. The CDR3 runs to 14 residues. CDR3 bases: TGTGCCAGCAGGCCCGGGACGGTGAACACTGAAGCTTTCTTT. It yields the protein CASRPGTVNTEAFF.

The rearrangement uses TRBV14 and TRBJ2-7, with D perhaps TRBD2 (5 bases). The CDR3 is made up of 16 amino acids. Germline V gives CDR1 SGHDN, CDR2 FVKESK. The germline V and J ends were trimmed by 1 base and 7 bases, with 20 bases remaining between them. For the CDR3, the DNA is TGTGCCAGCAGCCAAGTATCCGGGGAGTCTTTTTGGGAGCAGTACTTC. This encodes CASSQVSGESFWEQYF.

This chain joins TRBV2 and TRBJ1-2; tentative D call: TRBD1 (5 bases). Trimming left V 3 bases short and J 4 bases short, with 15 bases between. The CDR3 consists of 15 residues. CDR1 and CDR2 from the germline V gene are SNHLY and FYNNEI. The CDR3 reads CASSDKGKTFYGYTF. The CDR3 DNA follows: TGTGCCAGCAGTGATAAGGGGAAAACGTTCTATGGCTACACCTTC.

This rearrangement joins TRBV19 to TRBJ1-2; the match to TRBD1 covers 8 bases. Germline CDR1 and CDR2: LNHDA and SQIVND (reference sequence). This CDR3 has 13 amino acids. Trimming took 7 bases from V and 4 from J; bases not matched to a gene: 5. The CDR3 protein is CASINTGGYGYTF. CDR3 nucleotides: TGTGCCAGTATTAATACAGGGGGCTATGGCTACACCTTC.

The chain is built from TRBV28 and TRBJ2-7; 7 bases match TRBD1. V lost 8 bases, J lost 9 bases, and 4 bases stayed unmatched. Germline CDR1 is MDHEN and CDR2 is SYDVKM. The CDR3 spans 10 residues. CDR3 region: CASGTAAQYF. DNA of the CDR3: TGTGCCAGCGGGACAGCGGCGCAGTACTTC.

The CDR3 loop is CASSLPGGEGYEQYF. The CDR3 DNA sequence: TGTGCCAGCAGCCTCCCGGGGGGGGAGGGCTACGAGCAGTACTTC. This chain joins TRBV5-4 and TRBJ2-7, with 8 bases matching TRBD2. The V gene end was trimmed by 4 bases and the J gene end by 3 bases; junction bases not matched to a gene: 9. Germline loops: CDR1 SGHNT, CDR2 YYREEE (reference sequence). CDR3 length equals 15 residues.

The genes are TRBV19 and TRBJ2-7; 8 bases map to TRBD2. CDR1 and CDR2 from the germline V gene are LNHDA and SQIVND (reference sequence). The trim removed 3 bases at V and 5 bases at J, leaving 9 bases unmatched. The CDR3 has 15 amino acids. For the CDR3, the DNA is TGTGCCAGTAGTATGGGGTCGGGACTAGGGAACGAGCAGTACTTC. This gives the protein CASSMGSGLGNEQYF.

CDR3 coding DNA: TGTGCCAGCAGTTACATCGCGAGGGGGCGGTTCACAGATACGCAGTATTTT. This codes for CASSYIARGRFTDTQYF. The chain uses TRBV6-2 or TRBV6-3 and TRBJ2-3; 7 nucleotides line up with TRBD1. Germline CDR1 MNHEY, CDR2 SVGEGT. Trimming removed 2 bases from V and 2 bases from J; junction bases left unmatched: 10. The CDR3 extends over 17 amino acids.

This clone was recorded a few times. The V call is TRBV12-3 or TRBV12-4, the J call TRBJ1-5; unclear D gene. The CDR3 covers 13 residues. Trimming cost V 7 bases and J 2 bases, with 9 bases left between them. The CDR3 coding sequence is TGTGCCAGCACACCCTGGGGCAATCAGCCCCAGCATTTT. Its protein product is CASTPWGNQPQHF.

The V and J genes are TRBV4-1 and TRBJ1-2, with D possibly matching TRBD1 (5 bases). Looked up from germline, CDR1 is MGHRA and CDR2 is YSYEKL. V lost 8 bases to trimming and J lost 2 bases, with 15 bases between them. The CDR3 loop spans 14 amino acids. The CDR3 DNA follows: TGCGCCAGCCGAAGTGAGGGGCGCAACTATGGCTACACCTTC. It is translated as CASRSEGRNYGYTF.